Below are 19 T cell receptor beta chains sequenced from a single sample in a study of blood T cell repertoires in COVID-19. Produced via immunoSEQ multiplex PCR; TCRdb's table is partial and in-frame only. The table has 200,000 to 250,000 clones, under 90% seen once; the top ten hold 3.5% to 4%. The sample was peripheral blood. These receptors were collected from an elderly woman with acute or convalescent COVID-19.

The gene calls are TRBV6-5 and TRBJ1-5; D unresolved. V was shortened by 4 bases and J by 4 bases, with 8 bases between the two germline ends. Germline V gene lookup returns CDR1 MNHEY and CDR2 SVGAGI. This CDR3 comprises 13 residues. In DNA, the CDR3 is TGTGCCAGCAGTTTTAGCGAGAATCAGCCCCAGCATTTT. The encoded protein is CASSFSENQPQHF.

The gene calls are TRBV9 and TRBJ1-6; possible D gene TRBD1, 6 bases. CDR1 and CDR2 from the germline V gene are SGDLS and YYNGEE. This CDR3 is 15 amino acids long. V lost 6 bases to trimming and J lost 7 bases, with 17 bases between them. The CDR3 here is CASTLAGGTNSPLHF. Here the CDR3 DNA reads TGTGCCAGCACCTTGGCGGGGGGGACAAATTCACCCCTCCACTTT.

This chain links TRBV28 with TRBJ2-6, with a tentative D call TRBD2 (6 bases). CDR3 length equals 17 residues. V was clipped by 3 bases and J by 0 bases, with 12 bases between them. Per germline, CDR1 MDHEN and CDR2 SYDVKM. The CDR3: CASSLAGLSSGANVLTF. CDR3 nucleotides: TGTGCCAGCAGTTTGGCAGGACTAAGCTCTGGGGCCAACGTCCTGACTTTC.

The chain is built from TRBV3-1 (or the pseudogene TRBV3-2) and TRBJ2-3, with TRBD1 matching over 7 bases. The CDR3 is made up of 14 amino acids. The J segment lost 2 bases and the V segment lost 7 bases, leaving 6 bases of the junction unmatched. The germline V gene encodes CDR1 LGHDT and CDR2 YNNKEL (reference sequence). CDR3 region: CASKRQGHTDTQYF. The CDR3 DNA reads TGTGCCAGCAAACGACAGGGTCACACAGATACGCAGTATTTT.

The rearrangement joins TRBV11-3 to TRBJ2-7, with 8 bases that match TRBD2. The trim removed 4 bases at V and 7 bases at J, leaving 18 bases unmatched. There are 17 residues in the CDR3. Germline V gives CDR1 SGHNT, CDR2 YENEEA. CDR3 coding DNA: TGTGCCAGCAGCTCCACCTATGGGGTAGCGGGGACTCGGGAGCAGTACTTC. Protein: CASSSTYGVAGTREQYF.

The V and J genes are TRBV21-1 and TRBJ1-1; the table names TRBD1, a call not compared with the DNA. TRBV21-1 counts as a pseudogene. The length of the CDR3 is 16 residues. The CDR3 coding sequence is TGTGCCAGCAGCAAATTTGGACAGGACAGGGGAACTGAAGCTTTCTTT. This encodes CASSKFGQDRGTEAFF.

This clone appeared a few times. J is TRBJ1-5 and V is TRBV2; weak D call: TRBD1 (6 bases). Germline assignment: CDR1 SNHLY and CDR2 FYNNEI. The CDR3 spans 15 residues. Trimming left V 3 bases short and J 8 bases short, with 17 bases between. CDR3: CASSESRGPWEPQHF. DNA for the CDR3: TGTGCCAGCAGTGAGAGCAGGGGTCCCTGGGAGCCCCAGCATTTT.

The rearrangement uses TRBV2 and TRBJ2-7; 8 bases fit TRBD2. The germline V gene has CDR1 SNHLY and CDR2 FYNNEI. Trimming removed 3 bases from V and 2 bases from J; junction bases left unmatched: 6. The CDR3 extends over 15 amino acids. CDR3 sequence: CASSEEGTRTYEQYF. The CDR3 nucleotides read TGTGCCAGCAGTGAGGAAGGGACTAGGACCTACGAGCAGTACTTC.

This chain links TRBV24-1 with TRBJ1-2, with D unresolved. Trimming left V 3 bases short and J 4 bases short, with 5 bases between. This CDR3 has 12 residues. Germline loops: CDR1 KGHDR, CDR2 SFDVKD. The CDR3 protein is CATSDPTYGYTF. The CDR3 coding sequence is TGTGCCACCAGTGATCCTACCTATGGCTACACCTTC.

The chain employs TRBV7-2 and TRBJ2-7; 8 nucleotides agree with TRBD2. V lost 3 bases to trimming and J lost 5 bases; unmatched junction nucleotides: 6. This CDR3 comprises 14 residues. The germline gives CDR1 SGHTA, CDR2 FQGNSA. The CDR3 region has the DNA TGTGCCAGCAGCTTTGGTGAGCGGGGGCACGAGCAGTACTTC. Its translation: CASSFGERGHEQYF.

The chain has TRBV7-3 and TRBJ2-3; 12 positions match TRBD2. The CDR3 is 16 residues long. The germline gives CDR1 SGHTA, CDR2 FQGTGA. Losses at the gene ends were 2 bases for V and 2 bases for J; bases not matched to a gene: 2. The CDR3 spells CASSLGLAGNTDTQYF. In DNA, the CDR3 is TGTGCCAGCAGCTTAGGACTAGCGGGGAACACAGATACGCAGTATTTT.

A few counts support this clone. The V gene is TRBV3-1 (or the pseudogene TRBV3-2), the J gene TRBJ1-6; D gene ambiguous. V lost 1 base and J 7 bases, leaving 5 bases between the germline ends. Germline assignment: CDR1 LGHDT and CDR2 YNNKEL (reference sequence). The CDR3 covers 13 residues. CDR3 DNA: TGTGCCAGCAGCCAAGGGCAAAATTCACCCCTCCACTTT. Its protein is CASSQGQNSPLHF.

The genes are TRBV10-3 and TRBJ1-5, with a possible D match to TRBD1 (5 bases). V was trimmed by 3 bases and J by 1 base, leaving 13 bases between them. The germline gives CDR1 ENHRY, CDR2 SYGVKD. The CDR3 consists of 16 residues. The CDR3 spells CAISDPGGSSNQPQHF. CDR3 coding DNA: TGTGCCATCAGTGACCCTGGGGGGTCAAGCAATCAGCCCCAGCATTTT.

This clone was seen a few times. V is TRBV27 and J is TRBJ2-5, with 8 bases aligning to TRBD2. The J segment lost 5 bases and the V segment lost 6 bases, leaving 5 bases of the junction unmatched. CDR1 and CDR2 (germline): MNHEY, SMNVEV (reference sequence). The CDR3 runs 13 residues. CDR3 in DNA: TGTGCCAGCAGCCACACTAGCGGCGAGACCCAGTACTTC. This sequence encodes CASSHTSGETQYF.

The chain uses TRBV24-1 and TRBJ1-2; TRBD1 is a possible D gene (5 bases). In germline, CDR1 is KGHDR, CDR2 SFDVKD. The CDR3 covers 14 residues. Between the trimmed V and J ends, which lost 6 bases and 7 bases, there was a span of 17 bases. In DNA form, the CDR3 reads TGTGCCACCAGTCAGGGATCTCTTGATCGTGGCTACACCTTC. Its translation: CATSQGSLDRGYTF.

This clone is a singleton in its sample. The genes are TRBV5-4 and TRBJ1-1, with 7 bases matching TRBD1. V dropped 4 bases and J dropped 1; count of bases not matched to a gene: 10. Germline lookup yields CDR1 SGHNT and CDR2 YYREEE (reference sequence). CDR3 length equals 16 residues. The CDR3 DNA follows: TGTGCCAGCAGCCCCGCTCTGACAGGGCCGAACACTGAAGCTTTCTTT. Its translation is CASSPALTGPNTEAFF.

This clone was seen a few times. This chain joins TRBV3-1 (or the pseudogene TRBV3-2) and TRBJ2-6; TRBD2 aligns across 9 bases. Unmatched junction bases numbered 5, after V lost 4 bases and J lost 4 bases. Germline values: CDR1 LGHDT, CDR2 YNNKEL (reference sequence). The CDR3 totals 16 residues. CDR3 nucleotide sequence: TGTGCCAGCAGCCCAGCGGGGGGCAAGGGGGCCAACGTCCTGACTTTC. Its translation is CASSPAGGKGANVLTF.

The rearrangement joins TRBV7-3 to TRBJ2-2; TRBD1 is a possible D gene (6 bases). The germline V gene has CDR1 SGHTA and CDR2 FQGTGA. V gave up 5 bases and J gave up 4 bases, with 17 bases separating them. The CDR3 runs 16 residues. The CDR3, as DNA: TGTGCCAGCAGCCCTAGGACAGCCCCGGGCACCGGGGAGCTGTTTTTT. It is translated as CASSPRTAPGTGELFF.

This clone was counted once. CDR3 amino acids: CAWSVPSGSTNEKLFF. CDR3 nucleotides: TGTGCCTGGAGTGTACCTAGCGGATCAACTAATGAAAAACTGTTTTTT. J is TRBJ1-4 and V is TRBV30; D unresolved. Trimming shortened V by 0 bases and J by 0 bases, and 11 bases separated the two germline ends. The CDR3 spans 16 residues. From germline, CDR1 is GTSNPN and CDR2 SVGIG (reference sequence).